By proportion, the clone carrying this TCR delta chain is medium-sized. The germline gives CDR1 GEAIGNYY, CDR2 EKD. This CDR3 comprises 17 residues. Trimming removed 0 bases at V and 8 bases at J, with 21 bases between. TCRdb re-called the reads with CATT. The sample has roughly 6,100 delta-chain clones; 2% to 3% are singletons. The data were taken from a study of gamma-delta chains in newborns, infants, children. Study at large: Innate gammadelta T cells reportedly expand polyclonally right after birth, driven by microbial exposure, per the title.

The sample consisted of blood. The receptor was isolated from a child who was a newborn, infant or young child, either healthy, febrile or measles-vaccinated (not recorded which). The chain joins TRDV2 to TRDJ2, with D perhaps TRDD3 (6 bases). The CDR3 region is CACDTLGVDTKGAQLFF. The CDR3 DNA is TGTGCCTGTGACACCTTGGGGGTCGACACTAAAGGGGCACAACTCTTCTTT.